A single T cell receptor (beta chain) is shown here with its context. A second about 6 to 12 cycle PCR used barcoded and J-beta primers. From the 5' RACE reads, TCRdb called clonotypes with MiXCR, one entry per CDR3 protein. The repertoire holds some 1.7 million distinct CDR3 sequences, with 28% as singletons. CDR3 size: 14 residues. Germline V gene data show CDR1 as KGHSH and CDR2 as LQKENI. This record comes from a study of blood T cells in healthy people across ages. The source of this sequence is a woman in her twenties or thirties in good health. Sequenced: blood. The gene calls are TRBV18 and TRBJ2-4; D is possibly TRBD1 or TRBD2 (6 bases each). The J call may be in error: the DNA end matches TRBJ2-7 better. CDR3 DNA sequence: TGTGCCAGCTTACCCGCGGGACAAAGCTACGAGCAGTACTTC. Its protein product is CASLPAGQSYEQYF.